This T cell receptor (beta chain) is from a study of brain T cells in children with intractable seizures. The table came from immunoSEQ multiplex PCR; TCRdb's copy has only in-frame clones and leaves some out. The sample holds approximately 60,000 clones, about 96% seen once. Trimming cost V 11 bases and J 11 bases, with 9 bases left between them. The CDR3 length is 9 residues. The germline gives CDR1 MNHEY, CDR2 SMNVEV (reference sequence). Only cases whose brain tissue showed the highest T cell transcript signatures were sequenced. Pre-surgery treatment included at least one anti-epileptic drug. This clonotype was sampled from a boy younger than two with focal cortical dysplasia and intractable seizures. The chain uses TRBV27 and TRBJ1-4; D gene unclear. The specimen comprised peripheral blood, sampled at surgery. CDR3 in amino acids: CAGRWKLFF. The DNA of the CDR3 is TGTGCCGGCCGATGGAAACTGTTTTTT.